A single sample is the source of the 4 T cell receptor beta chains below, sequenced in a study of CD8+CD57+ T cells in acquired aplastic anemia. CDR3 and TCR beta VDJ profiling relied on a genomic DNA template. TCRdb re-called the reads with MiXCR, one entry per CDR3 protein. The table lists about 210,000 distinct CDR3 sequences, 61% of them singletons. Sequenced material: sorted CD4+, CD8+, or CD8+CD57+ T cells (not recorded which) from PBMCs. These receptors were collected from a human donor in good health.

This clonotype has at least ten counts. The chain couples TRBV4-1 to TRBJ2-7; D is unclear. CDR3 size: 11 residues. Germline loops: CDR1 MGHRA, CDR2 YSYEKL. Trimming left V 2 bases short and J 6 bases short, with 5 bases between. The CDR3 DNA reads as TGCGCCAGCAGCCAACCCACCGAGCAGTACTTC. Amino acid sequence: CASSQPTEQYF.

This clonotype was recorded at least ten times. The chain is built from TRBV2 and TRBJ2-2; 9 positions match TRBD2. Germline assignment: CDR1 SNHLY and CDR2 FYNNEI. The CDR3 extends over 19 amino acids. Losses at the gene ends were 1 base for V and 4 bases for J; bases not matched to a gene: 13. Here the CDR3 reads CASSEEEQPGLAGTGELFF. The CDR3 nucleotides read TGTGCCAGCAGTGAAGAAGAGCAGCCGGGACTAGCAGGCACCGGGGAGCTGTTTTTT.

The chain uses TRBV25-1 and TRBJ1-1; no reliable D call. The CDR3 is made up of 13 amino acids. Trimming took 1 base from V and 3 from J, leaving 6 bases between them. Per germline, CDR1 MGHDK and CDR2 SYGVNS. The CDR3 sequence is CASSELVDTEAFF. In DNA form, the CDR3 reads TGTGCCAGCAGTGAATTGGTAGACACTGAAGCTTTCTTT. The full variable domain, in which reference TRBV25-1 and TRBJ1-1 provide the parts outside the CDR3, is EADIYQTPRYLVIGTGKKITLECSQTMGHDKMYWYQQDPGMELHLIHYSYGVNSTEKGDLSSESTVSRIRTEHFPLTLESARPSHTSQYLCASSELVDTEAFFGQGTRLTVV.

V usage is TRBV9 and J usage is TRBJ2-5; D assignment may be TRBD1 or TRBD2 (5 bases each). Trimming took 3 bases from V and 5 from J, leaving 23 bases between them. Germline lookup yields CDR1 SGDLS and CDR2 YYNGEE. The CDR3 contains 17 residues. The CDR3 here is CASSGGASLNTGETQYF. The CDR3 DNA sequence: TGTGCCAGCAGCGGAGGGGCTAGCCTGAACACCGGGGAGACCCAGTACTTC.